Listed below are T cell receptor beta chains from one sample, sequenced in a study of shared clonotypes between healthy human individuals. This table comes from immunoSEQ multiplex PCR, and its TCRdb copy is limited to in-frame clones, with some not included. The sample includes roughly 2.2 million clones, more than 85% seen only once; the top ten take under 0.45%. Sequencing was done on a sample of naive CD4+ T cells from PBMCs. The receptors were sampled from a man younger than 35 in good health. Some clones in this sample may be carry-over from other donors' samples. The CDR3 runs from the conserved cysteine through the conserved F or W. The D gene is left open where the match is weak. Clone size is stated in some rows and not others, as once, few, many or a class when expanded.

j_gene: TRBJ1-2; v_gene: TRBV28; abundance: -; d_gene: -; CDR3aa: CASSLSVLGYTF; CDR3nt: TGTGCCAGCAGTTTATCCGTCCTGGGCTACACCTTC
j_gene: TRBJ2-7; v_gene: TRBV11-2; abundance: -; d_gene: TRBD1; CDR3aa: CASSLGQVTDEQYF; CDR3nt: TGTGCCAGCAGCCTGGGACAGGTTACCGACGAGCAGTACTTC
j_gene: TRBJ1-2; v_gene: TRBV28; abundance: -; d_gene: -; CDR3aa: CASRRTGTNYGYTF; CDR3nt: TGTGCCAGCAGGCGCACCGGGACTAACTATGGCTACACCTTC
j_gene: TRBJ2-3; v_gene: TRBV4-1; abundance: -; d_gene: TRBD1; CDR3aa: CASSQVLRGQGTDTQYF; CDR3nt: TGCGCCAGCAGCCAAGTGCTCAGGGGGCAAGGCACAGATACGCAGTATTTT
j_gene: TRBJ1-5; v_gene: TRBV28; abundance: -; d_gene: -; CDR3aa: CASRNPGPPNQPQHF; CDR3nt: TGTGCCAGCAGAAATCCGGGCCCGCCTAATCAGCCCCAGCATTTT
j_gene: TRBJ1-2; v_gene: TRBV6-4; abundance: -; d_gene: -; CDR3aa: CASSDSGGGYTF; CDR3nt: TGTGCCAGCAGTGACTCAGGCGGTGGCTACACCTTC
j_gene: TRBJ1-2; v_gene: TRBV7-8; abundance: -; d_gene: -; CDR3aa: CASSLFSRGPPSNYGYTF; CDR3nt: TGTGCCAGCAGCTTATTCAGCAGGGGCCCTCCGAGCAACTATGGCTACACCTTC
j_gene: TRBJ1-5; v_gene: TRBV19; abundance: -; d_gene: TRBD1; CDR3aa: CASSIRPGGGQPQHF; CDR3nt: TGTGCCAGTAGTATCCGTCCAGGGGGCGGTCAGCCCCAGCATTTT
j_gene: TRBJ1-2; v_gene: TRBV6-5; abundance: -; d_gene: TRBD1; CDR3aa: CASSRDRRNYGYTF; CDR3nt: TGTGCCAGCAGTCGGGACAGGCGTAACTATGGCTACACCTTC
j_gene: TRBJ2-1; v_gene: TRBV7-9; abundance: -; d_gene: TRBD2; CDR3aa: CASSPTSVYNEQFF; CDR3nt: TGTGCCAGCAGCCCGACTAGCGTCTACAATGAGCAGTTCTTC
j_gene: TRBJ1-4; v_gene: TRBV5-1; abundance: -; d_gene: -; CDR3aa: CASSLGAATTNEKLFF; CDR3nt: TGCGCCAGCAGCTTGGGTGCGGCCACAACTAATGAAAAACTGTTTTTT
j_gene: TRBJ1-1; v_gene: TRBV28; abundance: few; d_gene: -; CDR3aa: CASRITWEQNTEAFF; CDR3nt: TGTGCCAGCAGGATAACCTGGGAACAGAACACTGAAGCTTTCTTT
j_gene: TRBJ2-5; v_gene: TRBV7-9; abundance: -; d_gene: -; CDR3aa: CASSRGYEQAWIETQYF; CDR3nt: TGTGCCAGCAGCAGAGGGTACGAACAGGCATGGATCGAGACCCAGTACTTC
j_gene: TRBJ2-2; v_gene: TRBV27; abundance: -; d_gene: -; CDR3aa: CASSPYSTVFRHGDRTGELFF; CDR3nt: TGTGCCAGCAGTCCCTACTCGACCGTTTTTCGGCATGGCGATAGAACCGGGGAGCTGTTTTTT
j_gene: TRBJ2-5; v_gene: TRBV6-4; abundance: -; d_gene: TRBD2; CDR3aa: CASSDDLAGDVETQYF; CDR3nt: TGTGCCAGCAGTGATGACCTAGCGGGAGATGTGGAGACCCAGTACTTC
j_gene: TRBJ1-1; v_gene: TRBV12-5; abundance: few; d_gene: -; CDR3aa: CASGLVLGRDTEAFF; CDR3nt: TGTGCTAGTGGTTTGGTACTGGGAAGGGACACTGAAGCTTTCTTT
j_gene: TRBJ2-1; v_gene: TRBV5-1; abundance: -; d_gene: TRBD2; CDR3aa: CASSTGGTTFRNEQFF; CDR3nt: TGCGCCAGCAGCACGGGCGGGACTACCTTCCGCAATGAGCAGTTCTTC
j_gene: TRBJ2-1; v_gene: TRBV5-5; abundance: -; d_gene: TRBD2; CDR3aa: CASSNLAGAYNEQFF; CDR3nt: TGTGCCAGCAGCAATCTAGCGGGGGCCTACAATGAGCAGTTCTTC
j_gene: TRBJ2-3; v_gene: TRBV9; abundance: -; d_gene: -; CDR3aa: CASSAEVGRGADTQYF; CDR3nt: TGTGCCAGCAGCGCGGAGGTCGGGAGAGGAGCAGATACGCAGTATTTT
j_gene: TRBJ2-5; v_gene: TRBV5-1; abundance: -; d_gene: -; CDR3aa: CASSPRPLWETQYF; CDR3nt: TGCGCCAGCAGCCCCCGTCCGTTATGGGAGACCCAGTACTTC
j_gene: TRBJ2-2; v_gene: TRBV18; abundance: -; d_gene: TRBD2; CDR3aa: CASSPWTSDIGELFF; CDR3nt: TGTGCCAGCTCACCCTGGACTAGCGATATCGGGGAGCTGTTTTTT
j_gene: TRBJ2-7; v_gene: TRBV11-2; abundance: -; d_gene: TRBD1; CDR3aa: CASSLDRQGKYF; CDR3nt: TGTGCCAGCAGCTTAGATAGACAGGGCAAGTACTTC
j_gene: TRBJ1-4; v_gene: TRBV5-1; abundance: -; d_gene: -; CDR3aa: CASKQATNEKLFF; CDR3nt: TGCGCCAGCAAACAGGCTACCAATGAAAAACTGTTTTTT
j_gene: TRBJ2-1; v_gene: TRBV7-3; abundance: -; d_gene: -; CDR3aa: CASSSDRYNEQFF; CDR3nt: TGTGCCAGCAGCTCGGACAGATACAATGAGCAGTTCTTC
j_gene: TRBJ2-2; v_gene: TRBV5-1; abundance: -; d_gene: -; CDR3aa: CASSLATIAEAGELFF; CDR3nt: TGCGCCAGCAGCTTGGCCACGATAGCGGAGGCCGGGGAGCTGTTTTTT
j_gene: TRBJ2-5; v_gene: TRBV5-4; abundance: -; d_gene: -; CDR3aa: CASSLRGLETQYF; CDR3nt: TGTGCCAGCAGCTTGAGGGGCCTAGAGACCCAGTACTTC
j_gene: TRBJ2-4; v_gene: TRBV13; abundance: -; d_gene: -; CDR3aa: CASSLLRRTENIQYF; CDR3nt: TGTGCCAGCAGTCTCCTCCGTCGGACAGAAAACATTCAGTACTTC
j_gene: TRBJ1-4; v_gene: TRBV7-9; abundance: -; d_gene: -; CDR3aa: CASSLAQGGLFF; CDR3nt: TGTGCCAGCAGCTTAGCTCAGGGTGGACTGTTTTTT
j_gene: TRBJ2-5; v_gene: TRBV7-8; abundance: -; d_gene: -; CDR3aa: CASSPPRGQETQYF; CDR3nt: TGTGCCAGCAGCCCCCCTCGGGGCCAAGAGACCCAGTACTTC
j_gene: TRBJ2-1; v_gene: TRBV5-1; abundance: -; d_gene: -; CDR3aa: CASSLAPYNDNEQFF; CDR3nt: TGCGCCAGCAGCTTGGCCCCCTACAACGACAATGAGCAGTTCTTC
j_gene: TRBJ2-1; v_gene: TRBV4-2; abundance: -; d_gene: -; CDR3aa: CASSQEGEQFF; CDR3nt: TGTGCCAGCAGCCAAGAAGGTGAGCAGTTCTTC
j_gene: TRBJ1-1; v_gene: TRBV11-2; abundance: -; d_gene: TRBD1; CDR3aa: CASRPTGVTEAFF; CDR3nt: TGTGCCAGCAGGCCAACAGGGGTCACTGAAGCTTTCTTT
j_gene: TRBJ1-2; v_gene: TRBV28; abundance: -; d_gene: -; CDR3aa: CASSPAAATYGYTF; CDR3nt: TGTGCCAGCAGCCCAGCGGCAGCGACCTATGGCTACACCTTC